The text below deals with one T cell receptor (beta chain). Its specificity is not known. Germline trimming cut 3 bases from V and 2 bases from J; bases unmatched to any gene: 5. Per the germline V gene, CDR1 is KGHSH and CDR2 is LQKENI. This CDR3 contains 17 residues. These data belong to a study of graft-versus-host responses after intestinal transplantation. Here immunoSEQ multiplex PCR was the method, and the copy in TCRdb shows in-frame clones only, minus some. The sample comprises tens of thousands of clones, about nine tenths of which are singletons, and approximately 0.1% rests with the top ten.

The chain recombines TRBV18 with TRBJ2-6, with 9 nucleotides matching TRBD1. The sequenced sample was unstimulated CD4+ T cells sorted from spleen or lymph node cells, obtained before intestinal transplant. The TCR was taken from a human donor who received an intestinal transplant. As DNA, the CDR3 is TGTGCCAGCTCACCGACGGACAGGGGACCTGGGGCCAACGTCCTGACTTTC. Residues: CASSPTDRGPGANVLTF.